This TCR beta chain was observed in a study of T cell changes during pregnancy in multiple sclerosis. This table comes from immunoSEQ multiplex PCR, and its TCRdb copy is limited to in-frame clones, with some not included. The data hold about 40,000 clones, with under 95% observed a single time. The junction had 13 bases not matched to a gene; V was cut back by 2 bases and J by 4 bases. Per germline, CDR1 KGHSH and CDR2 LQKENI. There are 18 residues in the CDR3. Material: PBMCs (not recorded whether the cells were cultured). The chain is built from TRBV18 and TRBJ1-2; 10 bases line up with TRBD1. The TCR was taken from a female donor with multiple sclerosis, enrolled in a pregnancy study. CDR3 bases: TGTGCCAGCTCACCAGTGGGACCGGGACAGGGGTTCCCCTATGGCTACACCTTC. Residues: CASSPVGPGQGFPYGYTF.